This TCR beta chain emerged from a study of T cells in localized non-small cell lung cancer (TCRdb year 2020). Notes on the research overall: The study analyzed T cell repertoires of approximately 240 early-stage NSCLC patients, comparing tumors and uninvolved tumor-adjacent lungs. The cohort consisted of 236 treatment-naive NSCLC patients whose localized lung tumors had been resected. NSCLC patients had a mean age of approximately 70 years, and around 130 were male and 85 to 110 female. The full study reports these points: A median of about 55 of the top 100 tumor clones were detected in paired uninvolved adjacent lung, and 25 to 35 of these tumor clones were also found among the top 100 clones of the paired uninvolved adjacent lung. Because the study design was exploratory, TCR variables were selected using unadjusted p-values without false-discovery rate correction. Because multi-region sequencing of the tumors was not done, intratumor heterogeneity could not be ruled out. Higher T cell density in blood was associated with longer overall survival, whereas higher clonality in adjacent lung was associated with shorter survival. Uninvolved tumor-adjacent lung showed the highest T cell clonality, higher than tumor, which suggests more focused antigenic responses in the uninvolved tumor-adjacent lung.

TCR beta CDR3 regions were sequenced from DNA using the immunoSEQ Assay. The study's own analysis went as follows. To compute T cell density, TCR beta template counts were normalized to usable DNA, which was estimated by amplifying housekeeping genes. Richness was estimated using the preseqR package, with extrapolation to 400,000 templates for PBMC samples and to 120,000 templates for tissue samples. Clonality was defined as one minus Pielou's evenness. To identify tissue-enriched TCRs, differential abundance testing was run on productive amino-acid clonotypes with a minimum total count of 5 and an alpha of 0.1. The Jaccard Index and the Morisita Overlap Index were used to measure how much the repertoires overlapped between compartments. GLIPH grouped TCR beta CDR3s together with public tetramer-defined viral CDR3s, and a viral motif had to include at least three viral sequences and also show V-gene enrichment. TCRdb carries this immuneACCESS record with in-frame sequences only. Its versions omit some clonotypes, under half of them owing to an unresolved V gene in the studies checked, with the rest unexplained. For V, J and clone size, that table is used; D and trimming come from the DNA. The table for this sample lists fewer than 75,000 clones; approximately 88% of them were counted only once. Of the sample, 1% to 1.5% is held by the ten largest clones.

With respect to this clone: The clone's antigen remains unknown. No much larger clonotype is one base removed from it; base qualities were not supplied.

At diagnosis, peripheral blood, uninvolved tumor-adjacent lung and tumor were collected and stored as a combination of fresh-frozen and FFPE material. For TCR repertoire profiling, the blood samples were analyzed as peripheral blood mononuclear cells. CDR1 and CDR2, looked up from the germline V gene, are MNHEY and SVGAGI. V is cut by 4 bases and J by 8 bases, and the space between the germline ends is 11 bases. Taken from cysteine to phenylalanine, the CDR3 has 12 residues. Here the CDR3 DNA is all that survives: 36 bases in frame from base 1. The sequence joins TRBV6-5 to TRBJ1-2; no D gene call is confident. The source material was peripheral blood, sampled before any cancer treatment. The TCR comes from a female donor older than 55 with stage I lung adenocarcinoma. CDR3 loop: CASSSPDGGYTF. The DNA sequence is TGTGCCAGCAGTTCTCCCGACGGGGGCTACACCTTC.